This entry concerns a single TCR beta chain. Its antigen is unidentified. The data were taken from a study of cytomegalovirus exposure and HLA in healthy donors. Primers for the PCR totalled 60 Vbeta and 13 Jbeta. Clones were sequenced by immunoSEQ multiplex PCR, and TCRdb holds only the in-frame ones, with some missing. The sample consists of about 110,000 clones, roughly 85% of them appearing once. Study observations and caveats: The sole available immune exposure information was CMV serostatus.

Per germline, CDR1 MNHEY and CDR2 SVGAGI. V was cut by 0 bases and J by 1 base, with 10 bases left in between. This CDR3 contains 15 residues. The chain carries TRBV6-5 and TRBJ2-7; D is perhaps TRBD2 (6 bases). The sequenced sample consisted of PBMCs. This TCR derives from a young man in good health and CMV-seropositive. CDR3 in amino acids: CASSYSVAASYEQYF. DNA of the CDR3: TGTGCCAGCAGTTACTCGGTAGCGGCATCCTACGAGCAGTACTTC.